These T cell receptor beta chains were read from a single sample in a study of cytomegalovirus exposure and HLA in healthy donors. Libraries were prepared by immunoSEQ multiplex PCR; TCRdb keeps only in-frame clonotypes and omits some of them. This table has approximately 160,000 clones, about 75% appearing once. The sample comprised PBMCs. All receptors derive from a young man in good health and CMV-seronegative. Both conserved end residues are part of each CDR3. A D gene is named only where the DNA matches it firmly. Only some rows state a clone size, as once, few, many or a class for expanded clones.

TGTGCCAGCAGTCGGCAGGGAGGCATCGGGGAGCTGTTTTTT	CASSRQGGIGELFF	TRBV2	14	TRBJ2-2	once	NA
TGTGCCACCTCGACTAACAGGGCCTCTGGGGCCAACGTCCTGACTTTC	CATSTNRASGANVLTF	TRBV15	16	TRBJ2-6	medium-sized	NA
TGCGCCAGCAGCTTGGCCAGCGGGAGATTTGAGCAGTACTTC	CASSLASGRFEQYF	TRBV5-1	14	TRBJ2-7	NA	TRBD2
TGTGCCAGTCTAGGAGGGAGATCGCAGTATTTT	CASLGGRSQYF	TRBV7-2	11	TRBJ2-3	NA	NA
TGTGCCAGCAGTGGACTGGGAGCTTCCTACGAGCAGTACTTC	CASSGLGASYEQYF	TRBV6-1	14	TRBJ2-7	NA	NA
TGTGCCAGCAGTCAGGCGTTCAGCTATGGCTACACCTTC	CASSQAFSYGYTF	TRBV6-5	13	TRBJ1-2	NA	NA
TGTGCCAGCAGCTTGAGACCGGCTAGCTCCTACAATGAGCAGTTCTTC	CASSLRPASSYNEQFF	TRBV5-6	16	TRBJ2-1	NA	NA
TGTGCCAGCAGCCTATCGCCCGGGACAGGGCGAAAACTGTTTTTT	CASSLSPGTGRKLFF	TRBV7-2	15	TRBJ1-4	few	TRBD1
TGTGCCATCAGTGAGCCGGGACAGGGTCGGGGCTGGTCTGGAAACACCATATATTTT	CAISEPGQGRGWSGNTIYF	TRBV10-3	19	TRBJ1-3	once	TRBD1
TGTGCCAGTAGTACCCGACATGACAATCAGCCCCAGCATTTT	CASSTRHDNQPQHF	TRBV19	14	TRBJ1-5	NA	NA
TGCGCCAGCAGCGAACTAGCGGCCTCCTACGAGCAGTACTTC	CASSELAASYEQYF	TRBV4-3	14	TRBJ2-7	NA	TRBD2
TGTGCCAGCAGCTTAGATGGACTGCGCGCCTACGAGCAGTACTTC	CASSLDGLRAYEQYF	TRBV7-9	15	TRBJ2-7	NA	NA
TGTGCCAGCAGCCTGGGGCCGCCGGGACTAGCGGAGAACACCGGGGAGCTGTTTTTT	CASSLGPPGLAENTGELFF	TRBV5-4	19	TRBJ2-2	NA	TRBD2
TGTGCCACCTCGATGGATTATGGGCGCGAGCAGTACTTC	CATSMDYGREQYF	TRBV7-9	13	TRBJ2-7	NA	NA
TGTGCCAGCAGCACGCAACAGGGGGCGAGGACTAAAGGAGAGACCCAGTACTTC	CASSTQQGARTKGETQYF	TRBV21-1	18	TRBJ2-5	few	NA
TGTGCCAGCCTCGGACAGGAAGACACTGAAGCTTTCTTT	CASLGQEDTEAFF	TRBV18	13	TRBJ1-1	NA	TRBD1
TGTGCCAGCAGTTACGGGGCAGGGGAAGGCACAGATACGCAGTATTTT	CASSYGAGEGTDTQYF	TRBV6-5	16	TRBJ2-3	NA	NA
TGTGCCAGCAGCTTTTCCCCTGAGTCCGGGTACGAGCAGTACTTC	CASSFSPESGYEQYF	TRBV5-6	15	TRBJ2-7	NA	NA
TGTGCCAGCAGCTCGACAGGGGGCCCTAAGCCCTACGAGCAGTACTTC	CASSSTGGPKPYEQYF	TRBV7-2	16	TRBJ2-7	NA	TRBD1
TGCGCCAGCTCGGGGGGACCCAACTATGGCTACACCTTC	CASSGGPNYGYTF	TRBV5-1	13	TRBJ1-2	NA	NA
TGCAGCGTTGAAGATTGGCAGGGGAAGACCTACGAGCAGTACTTC	CSVEDWQGKTYEQYF	TRBV29-1	15	TRBJ2-7	NA	NA
TGTGCCAGCAGTCAGGGGACAGGGGGCATAACAGATACGCAGTATTTT	CASSQGTGGITDTQYF	TRBV27	16	TRBJ2-3	NA	TRBD1
TGCGCCAGCAGCTCCCCCGGGGGGGATGGCTACACCTTC	CASSSPGGDGYTF	TRBV5-1	13	TRBJ1-2	NA	NA
TGCAGCGTTGTAGGGACTAGCGGGAGCAATGAGCAGTTCTTC	CSVVGTSGSNEQFF	TRBV29-1	14	TRBJ2-1	NA	TRBD2
TGTGCCAGCACCCGACAGGGGGCACTCGGCTACACCTTC	CASTRQGALGYTF	TRBV6-5	13	TRBJ1-2	NA	TRBD1
TGCGCCAGCAGCCTGATAGCCGGGGCAACTAATGAAAAACTGTTTTTT	CASSLIAGATNEKLFF	TRBV4-3	16	TRBJ1-4	once	NA
TGCGCCAGCAGCTCGGGGACAGAAGGGAATGAGCAGTTCTTC	CASSSGTEGNEQFF	TRBV5-1	14	TRBJ2-1	NA	TRBD1
TGTGCCAGTAGTTACTTCGGGACTAGCGGCTACGAGCAGTACTTC	CASSYFGTSGYEQYF	TRBV19	15	TRBJ2-7	NA	TRBD2
TGTGCCAGCAGCGTGTCCTACAGGGCCGGGGCCAACGTCCTGACTTTC	CASSVSYRAGANVLTF	TRBV7-2	16	TRBJ2-6	few	NA
TGTGCCAGCAGTAGGGACAGGACGTATCCTGAAAAACTGTTTTTT	CASSRDRTYPEKLFF	TRBV2	15	TRBJ1-4	NA	TRBD1
TGTGCCAGCAGCCATGAGGGCCGCAATCAGCCCCAGCATTTT	CASSHEGRNQPQHF	TRBV6-5	14	TRBJ1-5	few	NA
TGTGCCAGCAGCGTAGGAGGCGGGTCGGCAGATACGCAGTATTTT	CASSVGGGSADTQYF	TRBV9	15	TRBJ2-3	NA	NA
TGTTCCAGCAGCACCCTAGCGGGAGGGCCCTCCTACGAGCAGTACTTC	CSSSTLAGGPSYEQYF	TRBV7-9	16	TRBJ2-7	NA	TRBD2
TGTGCCAGCAACACAGGGGGCTCAGAAGTTACGCAGTATTTT	CASNTGGSEVTQYF	TRBV7-2	14	TRBJ2-3	NA	TRBD1
TGTGCCAGCAGCCTAGGGGCGGGCGAGCAGTACTTC	CASSLGAGEQYF	TRBV13	12	TRBJ2-7	NA	NA
TGCGCCAGCAGTCAATCGGACAGGGGACTCCGAGCTAACTATGGCTACACCTTC	CASSQSDRGLRANYGYTF	TRBV23-1	18	TRBJ1-2	NA	TRBD1
TGTGCCAGCAGCGCCCCACTAGCGGGAGGGCCCCGGGGCGGGGAGCTGTTTTTT	CASSAPLAGGPRGGELFF	TRBV9	18	TRBJ2-2	NA	TRBD2
TGCGCCAGCAGCCAATTCCAGGCCCGGGGGTACGAGCAGTACTTC	CASSQFQARGYEQYF	TRBV4-3	15	TRBJ2-7	few	NA